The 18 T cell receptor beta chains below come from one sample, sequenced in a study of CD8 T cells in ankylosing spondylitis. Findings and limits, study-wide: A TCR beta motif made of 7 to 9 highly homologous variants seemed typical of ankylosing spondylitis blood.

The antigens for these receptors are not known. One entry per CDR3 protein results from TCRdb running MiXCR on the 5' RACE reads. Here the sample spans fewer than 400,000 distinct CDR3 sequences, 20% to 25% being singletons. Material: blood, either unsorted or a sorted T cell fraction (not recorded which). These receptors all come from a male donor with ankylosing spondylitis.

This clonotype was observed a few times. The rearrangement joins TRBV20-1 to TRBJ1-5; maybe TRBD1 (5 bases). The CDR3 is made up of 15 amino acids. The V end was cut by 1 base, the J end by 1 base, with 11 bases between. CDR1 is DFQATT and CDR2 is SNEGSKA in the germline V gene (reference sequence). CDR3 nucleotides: TGCAGTGCTAGAGCCCGGGGACGGAGCAATCAGCCCCAGCATTTT. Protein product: CSARARGRSNQPQHF.

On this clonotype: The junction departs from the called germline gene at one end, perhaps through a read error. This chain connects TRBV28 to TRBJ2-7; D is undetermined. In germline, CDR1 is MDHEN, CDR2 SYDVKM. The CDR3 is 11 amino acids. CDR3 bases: TGTGCCAGCAGTTACGGCTACGGGCAGTACTTC. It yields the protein CASSYGYGQYF.

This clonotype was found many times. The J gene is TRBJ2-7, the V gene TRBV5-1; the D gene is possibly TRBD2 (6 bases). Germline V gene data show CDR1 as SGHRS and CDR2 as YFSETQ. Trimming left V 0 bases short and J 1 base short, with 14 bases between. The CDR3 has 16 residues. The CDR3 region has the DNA TGCGCCAGCAGCTTGGGATGGGAGGCCCTTTCCTACGAGCAGTACTTC. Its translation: CASSLGWEALSYEQYF.

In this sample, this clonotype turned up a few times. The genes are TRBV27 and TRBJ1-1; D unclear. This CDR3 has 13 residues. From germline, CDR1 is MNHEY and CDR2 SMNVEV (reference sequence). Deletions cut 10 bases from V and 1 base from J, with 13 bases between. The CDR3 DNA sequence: TGTGCCACGAAGGTGCGGGAGAACACTGAAGCTTTCTTT. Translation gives CATKVRENTEAFF.

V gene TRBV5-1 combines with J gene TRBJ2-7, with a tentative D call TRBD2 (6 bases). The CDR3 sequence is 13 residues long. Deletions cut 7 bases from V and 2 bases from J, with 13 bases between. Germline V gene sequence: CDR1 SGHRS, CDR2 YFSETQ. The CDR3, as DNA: TGCGCCAGCGCTCTGGGGGGACCCTACGAGCAGTACTTC. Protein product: CASALGGPYEQYF.

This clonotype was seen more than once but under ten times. The CDR3 coding sequence is TGTGCCACCAGCAGAACCTATGGGACAGCGAACACCGGGGAGCTGTTTTTT. The encoded protein is CATSRTYGTANTGELFF. This rearrangement joins TRBV15 to TRBJ2-2; 7 nucleotides align to TRBD1. After removal of 2 bases from V and 0 bases from J, the junction contained 6 bases not matched to a gene. CDR1 LNHNV and CDR2 YYDKDF come from the germline V gene (reference sequence). This CDR3 has 17 amino acids. The variable domain in full, completed from reference TRBV15 and TRBJ2-2, reads DAMVIQNPRYQVTQFGKPVTLSCSQTLNHNVMYWYQQKSSQAPKLLFHYYDKDFNNEADTPDNFQSRRPNTSFCFLDIRSPGLGDTAMYLCATSRTYGTANTGELFFGEGSRLTVL.

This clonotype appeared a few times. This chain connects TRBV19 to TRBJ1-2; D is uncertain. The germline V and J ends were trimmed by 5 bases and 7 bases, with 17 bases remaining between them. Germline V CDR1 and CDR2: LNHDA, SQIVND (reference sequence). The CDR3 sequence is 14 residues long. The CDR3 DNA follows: TGTGCCAGTAGTCCGAAGGTAGCTCGAGGTGGCTACACCTTC. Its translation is CASSPKVARGGYTF.

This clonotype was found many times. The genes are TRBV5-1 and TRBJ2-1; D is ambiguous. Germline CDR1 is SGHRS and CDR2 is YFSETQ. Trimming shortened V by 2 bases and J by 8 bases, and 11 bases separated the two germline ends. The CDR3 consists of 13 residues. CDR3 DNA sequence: TGCGCCAGCAGCTTCACCGCCATGGATGAGCAGTTCTTC. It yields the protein CASSFTAMDEQFF.

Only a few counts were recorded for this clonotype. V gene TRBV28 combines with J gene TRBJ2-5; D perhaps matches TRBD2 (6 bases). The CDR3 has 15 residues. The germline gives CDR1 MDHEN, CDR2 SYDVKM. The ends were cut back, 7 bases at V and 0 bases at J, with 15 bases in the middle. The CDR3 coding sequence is TGTGCCAGCACGGAGGGGAGAGGGTACCAAGAGACCCAGTACTTC. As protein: CASTEGRGYQETQYF. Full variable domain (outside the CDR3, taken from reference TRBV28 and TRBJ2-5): DVKVTQSSRYLVKRTGEKVFLECVQDMDHENMFWYRQDPGLGLRLIYFSYDVKMKEKGDIPEGYSVSREKKERFSLILESASTNQTSMYLCASTEGRGYQETQYFGPGTRLLVL.

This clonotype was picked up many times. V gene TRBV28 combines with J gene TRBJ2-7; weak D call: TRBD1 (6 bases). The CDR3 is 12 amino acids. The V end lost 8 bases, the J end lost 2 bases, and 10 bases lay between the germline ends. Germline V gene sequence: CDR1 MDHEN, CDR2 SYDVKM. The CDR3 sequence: CASGGHPYEQYF. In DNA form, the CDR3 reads TGTGCCAGCGGGGGACATCCCTACGAGCAGTACTTC.

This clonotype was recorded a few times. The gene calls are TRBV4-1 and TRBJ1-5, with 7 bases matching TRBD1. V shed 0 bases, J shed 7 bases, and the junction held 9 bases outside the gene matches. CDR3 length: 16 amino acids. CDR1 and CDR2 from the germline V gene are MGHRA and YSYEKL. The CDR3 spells CASSQDWQGGSQPQHF. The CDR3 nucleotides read TGCGCCAGCAGCCAAGATTGGCAGGGGGGTTCCCAGCCCCAGCATTTT.

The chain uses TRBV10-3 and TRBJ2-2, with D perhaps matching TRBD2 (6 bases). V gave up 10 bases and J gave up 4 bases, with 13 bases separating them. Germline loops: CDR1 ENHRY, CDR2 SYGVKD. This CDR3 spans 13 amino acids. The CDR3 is CAKRASVTGELFF. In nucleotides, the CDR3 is TGTGCCAAAAGGGCTAGCGTCACCGGGGAGCTGTTTTTT.

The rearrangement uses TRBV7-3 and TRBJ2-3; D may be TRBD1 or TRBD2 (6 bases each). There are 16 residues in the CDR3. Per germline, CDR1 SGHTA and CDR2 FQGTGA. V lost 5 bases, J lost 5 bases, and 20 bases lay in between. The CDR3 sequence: CASSPKALGGRDTQYF. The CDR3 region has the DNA TGTGCCAGCAGCCCGAAAGCGTTGGGGGGCAGAGATACGCAGTATTTT.

The CDR3 nucleotides read TGTGCCTGGAGTGTAGTCGTGGACACTGAAGCTTTCTTT. It specifies CAWSVVVDTEAFF. The chain couples TRBV30 to TRBJ1-1; D remains ambiguous. CDR3 length: 13 residues. V was shortened by 0 bases and J by 3 bases, with 8 bases between the two germline ends. Germline-derived CDR1 and CDR2 are GTSNPN and SVGIG (reference sequence).

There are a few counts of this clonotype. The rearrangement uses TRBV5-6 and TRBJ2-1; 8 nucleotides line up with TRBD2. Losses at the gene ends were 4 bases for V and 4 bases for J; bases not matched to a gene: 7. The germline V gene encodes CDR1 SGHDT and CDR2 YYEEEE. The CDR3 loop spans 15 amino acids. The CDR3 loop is CASSISGVLYNEQFF. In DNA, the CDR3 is TGTGCCAGCAGCATTAGCGGGGTCCTGTACAATGAGCAGTTCTTC.

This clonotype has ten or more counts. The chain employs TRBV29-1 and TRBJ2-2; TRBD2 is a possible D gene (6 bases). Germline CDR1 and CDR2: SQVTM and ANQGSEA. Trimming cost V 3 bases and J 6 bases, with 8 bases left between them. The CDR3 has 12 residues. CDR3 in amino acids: CSVERGPGELFF. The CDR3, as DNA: TGCAGCGTTGAGCGGGGCCCCGGGGAGCTGTTTTTT.

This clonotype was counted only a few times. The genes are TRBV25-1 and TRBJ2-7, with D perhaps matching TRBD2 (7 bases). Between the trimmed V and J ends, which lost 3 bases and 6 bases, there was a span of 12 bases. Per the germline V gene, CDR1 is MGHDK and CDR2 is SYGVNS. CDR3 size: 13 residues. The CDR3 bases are TGTGCCAGCAGTGAGAGGGGGGGAGGCGAGCAGTACTTC. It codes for CASSERGGGEQYF.

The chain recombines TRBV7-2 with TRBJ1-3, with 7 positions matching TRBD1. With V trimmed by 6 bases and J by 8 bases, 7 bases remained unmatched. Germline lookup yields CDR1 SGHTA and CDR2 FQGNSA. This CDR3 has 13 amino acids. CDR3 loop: CASSIQGGDTIYF. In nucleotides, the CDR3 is TGTGCCAGCAGTATCCAGGGGGGGGACACCATATATTTT. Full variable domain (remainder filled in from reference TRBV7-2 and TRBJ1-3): GAGVSQSPSNKVTEKGKDVELRCDPISGHTALYWYRQSLGQGLEFLIYFQGNSAPDKSGLPSDRFSAERTGGSVSTLTIQRTQQEDSAVYLCASSIQGGDTIYFGEGSWLTVV.